This TCR beta chain derives from a study of cytomegalovirus exposure and HLA in healthy donors. Study-level findings and limits: Cytomegalovirus status was reportedly diagnosed by the classifier with high specificity and sensitivity. TCR beta sequences reportedly predicted most subjects' HLA-A and HLA-B alleles accurately.

Trimming stripped 4 bases from V and 7 bases from J, with 28 bases between. CDR3 length: 18 residues. Per germline, CDR1 SGHDN and CDR2 FVKESK. The PCR contained 60 Vbeta and 13 Jbeta primers. Sequencing was performed with immunoSEQ multiplex PCR; in TCRdb, only in-frame clones are kept and a portion is missing. The sample lists roughly 160,000 clones, around 77% seen once, with roughly 3.5% in the top ten. With regard to this clone: Its antigen is as yet unknown.

This receptor was obtained from a man between 25 and 39 years old in good health and CMV-seropositive. Sequencing was performed on PBMCs. The chain combines TRBV14 with TRBJ1-2, with TRBD1 as a possible D gene (6 bases). DNA of the CDR3: TGTGCCAGCAGCCTCGTAGGCAGAAATCGCAGGGGCGGTTTTGGCTACACCTTC. This gives the protein CASSLVGRNRRGGFGYTF.